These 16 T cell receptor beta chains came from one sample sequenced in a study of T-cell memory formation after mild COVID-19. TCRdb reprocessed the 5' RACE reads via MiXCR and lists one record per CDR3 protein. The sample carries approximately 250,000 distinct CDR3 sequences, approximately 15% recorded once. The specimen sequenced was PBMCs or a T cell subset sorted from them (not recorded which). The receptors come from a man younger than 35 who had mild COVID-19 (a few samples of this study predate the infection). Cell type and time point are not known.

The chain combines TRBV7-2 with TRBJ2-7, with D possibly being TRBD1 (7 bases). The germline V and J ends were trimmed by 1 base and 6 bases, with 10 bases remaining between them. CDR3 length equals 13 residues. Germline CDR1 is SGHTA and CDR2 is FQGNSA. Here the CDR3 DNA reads TGTGCCAGCAGCTTAGACAGGGGAGGCGAGCAGTACTTC. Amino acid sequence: CASSLDRGGEQYF.

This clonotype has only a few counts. The DNA of the CDR3 is TGCGCCAGCAGCCAGCGCAGCGGGGGGAGCACAGATACGCAGTATTTT. Its protein product is CASSQRSGGSTDTQYF. The V call is TRBV4-1, the J call TRBJ2-3; 9 bases map to TRBD2. J gave up 0 bases and V 3 bases, and 4 bases lay outside the gene matches. The CDR3 is 16 amino acids. Germline CDR1 MGHRA, CDR2 YSYEKL.

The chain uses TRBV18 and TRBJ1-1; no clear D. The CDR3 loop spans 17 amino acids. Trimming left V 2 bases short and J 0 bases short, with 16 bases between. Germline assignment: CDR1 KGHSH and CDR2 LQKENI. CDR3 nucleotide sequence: TGTGCCAGCTCACCATCCGGACCCCTCGCAGTGAACACTGAAGCTTTCTTT. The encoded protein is CASSPSGPLAVNTEAFF.

CDR3 in DNA: TGCGCCAGCAGCCTACCGGGCACGGGTAACACTGAAGCTTTCTTT. The encoded protein is CASSLPGTGNTEAFF. This chain joins TRBV4-1 and TRBJ1-1; D gene ambiguous. The germline V gene has CDR1 MGHRA and CDR2 YSYEKL. V lost 4 bases and J lost 2, with 14 bases in between. The CDR3 contains 15 residues.

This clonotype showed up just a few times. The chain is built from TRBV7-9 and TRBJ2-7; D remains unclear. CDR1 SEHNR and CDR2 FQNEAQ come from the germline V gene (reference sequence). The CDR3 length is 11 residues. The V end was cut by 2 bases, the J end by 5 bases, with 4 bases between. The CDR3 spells CASSLSHEQYV. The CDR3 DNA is TGTGCCAGCAGCTTATCGCACGAGCAGTACGTC.

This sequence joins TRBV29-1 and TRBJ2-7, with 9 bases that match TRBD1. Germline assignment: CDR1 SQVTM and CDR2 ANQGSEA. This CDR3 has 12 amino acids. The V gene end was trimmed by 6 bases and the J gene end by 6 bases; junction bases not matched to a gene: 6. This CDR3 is CSVVRDRAEQYF. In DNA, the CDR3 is TGCAGCGTAGTCCGGGACAGGGCCGAGCAGTACTTC.

Here the CDR3 reads CASSLLTEETQYF. In nucleotides, the CDR3 is TGTGCCAGCAGCTTGCTGACGGAAGAGACCCAGTACTTC. The chain carries TRBV5-6 and TRBJ2-5; no definite D call. The CDR3 loop spans 13 amino acids. Germline V gene sequence: CDR1 SGHDT, CDR2 YYEEEE. Trimming stripped 1 base from V and 3 bases from J, with 7 bases between.

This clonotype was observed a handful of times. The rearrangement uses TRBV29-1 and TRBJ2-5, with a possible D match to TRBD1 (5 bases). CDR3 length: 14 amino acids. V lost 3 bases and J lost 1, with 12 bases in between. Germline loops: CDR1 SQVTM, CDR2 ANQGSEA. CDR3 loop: CSVEPLDSQETQYF. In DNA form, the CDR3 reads TGCAGCGTTGAGCCTTTAGACAGCCAAGAGACCCAGTACTTC.

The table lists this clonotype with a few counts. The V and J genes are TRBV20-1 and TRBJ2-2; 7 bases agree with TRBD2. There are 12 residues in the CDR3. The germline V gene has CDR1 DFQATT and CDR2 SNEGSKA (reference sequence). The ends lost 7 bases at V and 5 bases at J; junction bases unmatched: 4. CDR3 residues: CSVTGGTGELFF. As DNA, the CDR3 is TGCAGTGTAACGGGGGGAACCGGGGAGCTGTTTTTT.

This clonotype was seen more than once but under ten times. CDR3: CASNLAEEEQFF. The CDR3 bases are TGTGCCAGCAACCTAGCAGAGGAAGAGCAGTTCTTC. The chain employs TRBV6-4 and TRBJ2-1, with TRBD2 as a possible D gene (5 bases). V lost 7 bases and J 10 bases, leaving 14 bases between the germline ends. This CDR3 is 12 amino acids long. From germline, CDR1 is MRHNA and CDR2 SNTAGT.

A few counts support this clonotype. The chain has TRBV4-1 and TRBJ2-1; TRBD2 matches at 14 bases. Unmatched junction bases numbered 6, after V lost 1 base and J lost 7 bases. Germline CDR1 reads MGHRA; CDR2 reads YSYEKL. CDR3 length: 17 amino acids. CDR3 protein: CASSQAGLAGGLNEQFF. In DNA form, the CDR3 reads TGCGCCAGCAGCCAAGCAGGACTAGCGGGGGGTTTAAATGAGCAGTTCTTC.

CDR3 in amino acids: CARGAGFGTGELFF. DNA of the CDR3: TGTGCCAGGGGGGCGGGCTTCGGCACCGGGGAGCTGTTTTTT. The chain is built from TRBV2 and TRBJ2-2, with a tentative D call TRBD1 (6 bases). V was shortened by 9 bases and J by 4 bases, with 15 bases between the two germline ends. The CDR3 runs to 14 residues. CDR1 SNHLY and CDR2 FYNNEI come from the germline V gene.

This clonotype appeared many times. CDR3 in amino acids: CASSYQRYGYTF. The CDR3 DNA sequence: TGTGCCAGCAGTTACCAGCGCTATGGCTACACCTTC. J is TRBJ1-2 and V is TRBV28; D gene ambiguous. There are 12 residues in the CDR3. Germline CDR1 is MDHEN and CDR2 is SYDVKM. Trimming pared 4 bases from V and 4 bases from J, leaving 7 bases between.

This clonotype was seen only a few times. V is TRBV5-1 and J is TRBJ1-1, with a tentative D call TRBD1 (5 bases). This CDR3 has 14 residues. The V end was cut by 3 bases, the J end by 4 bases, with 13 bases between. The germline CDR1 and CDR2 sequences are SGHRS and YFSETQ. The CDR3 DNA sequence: TGCGCCAGCAGCTCCGGGACGAGAGGCACTGAAGCTTTCTTT. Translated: CASSSGTRGTEAFF.

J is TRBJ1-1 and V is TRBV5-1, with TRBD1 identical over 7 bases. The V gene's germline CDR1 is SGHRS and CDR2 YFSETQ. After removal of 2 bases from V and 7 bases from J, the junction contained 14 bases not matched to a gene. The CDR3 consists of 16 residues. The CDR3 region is CASSFQAQGVGSEAFF. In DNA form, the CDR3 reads TGCGCCAGCAGCTTTCAAGCCCAGGGGGTGGGGAGTGAAGCTTTCTTT.

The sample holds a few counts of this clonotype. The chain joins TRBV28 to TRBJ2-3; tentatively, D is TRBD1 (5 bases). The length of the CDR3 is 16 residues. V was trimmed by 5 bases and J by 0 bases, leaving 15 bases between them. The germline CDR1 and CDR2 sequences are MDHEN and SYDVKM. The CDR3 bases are TGTGCCAGCAGTCCACTCCGGACATTTAGCACAGATACGCAGTATTTT. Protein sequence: CASSPLRTFSTDTQYF.